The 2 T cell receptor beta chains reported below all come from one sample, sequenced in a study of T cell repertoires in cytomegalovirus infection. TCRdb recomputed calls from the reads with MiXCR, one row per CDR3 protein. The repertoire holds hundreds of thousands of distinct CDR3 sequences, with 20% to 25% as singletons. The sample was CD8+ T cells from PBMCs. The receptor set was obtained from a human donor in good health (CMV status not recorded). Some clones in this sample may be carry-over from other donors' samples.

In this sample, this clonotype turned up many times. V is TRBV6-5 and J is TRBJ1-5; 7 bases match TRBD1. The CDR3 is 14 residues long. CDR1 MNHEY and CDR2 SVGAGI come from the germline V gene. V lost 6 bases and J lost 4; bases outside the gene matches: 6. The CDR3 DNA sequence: TGTGCCAGCAGCTACCGGGACAGTAATCAGCCCCAGCATTTT. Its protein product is CASSYRDSNQPQHF.

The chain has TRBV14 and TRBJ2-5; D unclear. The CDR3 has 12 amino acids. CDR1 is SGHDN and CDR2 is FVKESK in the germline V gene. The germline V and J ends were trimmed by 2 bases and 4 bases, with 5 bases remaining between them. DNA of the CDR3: TGTGCCAGCAGCCAACGACCAGAGACCCAGTACTTC. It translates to CASSQRPETQYF. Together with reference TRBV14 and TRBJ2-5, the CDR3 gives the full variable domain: EAGVTQFPSHSVIEKGQTVTLRCDPISGHDNLYWYRRVMGKEIKFLLHFVKESKQDESGMPNNRFLAERTGGTYSTLKVQPAELEDSGVYFCASSQRPETQYFGPGTRLLVL.